The 23 T cell receptor beta chains listed next were all sequenced from one sample in a study of cytomegalovirus exposure and HLA in healthy donors. It was with 60 Vbeta and 13 Jbeta primers that the PCR ran. Generated by immunoSEQ multiplex PCR, the TCRdb table keeps only in-frame clones and is missing some. The sample shows 160,000 or so clones, about three quarters of them seen only once. The sequencing input was PBMCs. Source of these receptors: a man aged 35-49 years in good health and CMV-seronegative.

As to this clone: This same CDR3 is encoded by further DNA sequences in the sample. The chain is built from TRBV9 and TRBJ1-1; D remains unclear. Trimming pared 2 bases from V and 5 bases from J, leaving 16 bases between. The CDR3 loop spans 15 amino acids. CDR1 is SGDLS, CDR2 YYNGEE, per germline. CDR3 sequence reads: CASSVGQSTGTEAFF. The DNA of the CDR3 is TGTGCCAGCAGCGTGGGCCAGTCCACTGGTACTGAAGCTTTCTTT.

This clone was observed a few times. V is TRBV18 and J is TRBJ1-1, with D possibly being TRBD1 (5 bases). This CDR3 has 13 residues. V dropped 6 bases and J dropped 6 bases, with 14 bases sitting between them. Germline lookup yields CDR1 KGHSH and CDR2 LQKENI. In nucleotides, the CDR3 is TGTGCCAGCTCCCATGGGGGGACCCCTGAAGCTTTCTTT. Protein sequence: CASSHGGTPEAFF. The entire variable domain, with the rest obtained from reference TRBV18 and TRBJ1-1, is as follows: NAGVMQNPRHLVRRRGQEARLRCSPMKGHSHVYWYRQLPEEGLKFMVYLQKENIIDESGMPKERFSAEFPKEGPSILRIQQVVRGDSAAYFCASSHGGTPEAFFGQGTRLTVV.

This clone was seen only a few times. The V call is TRBV7-2, the J call TRBJ2-1, with TRBD2 matching over 10 bases. The ends lost 4 bases at V and 6 bases at J; junction bases unmatched: 9. Germline-derived CDR1 and CDR2 are SGHTA and FQGNSA. The CDR3 loop spans 16 amino acids. CDR3 sequence (DNA): TGTGCCAGCAGCTCACAGAGCGGGGGGGCTATCAATGAGCAGTTCTTC. The encoded protein is CASSSQSGGAINEQFF.

The gene calls are TRBV27 and TRBJ2-7, with no clear D. The CDR3 length is 15 residues. Germline V gene data show CDR1 as MNHEY and CDR2 as SMNVEV (reference sequence). Trimming pared 7 bases from V and 0 bases from J, leaving 16 bases between. The CDR3 here is CASTTRFSSSYEQYF. The DNA of the CDR3 is TGTGCCAGCACCACTCGGTTCTCAAGCTCCTACGAGCAGTACTTC.

The V gene is TRBV5-1, the J gene TRBJ2-5, with 10 bases matching TRBD1. There are 15 residues in the CDR3. Germline values: CDR1 SGHRS, CDR2 YFSETQ. V trimming: 0 bases; J trimming: 5 bases; junction bases outside the gene matches: 4. The CDR3 here is CASSLGRDRGETQYF. The CDR3 DNA follows: TGCGCCAGCAGCTTGGGCCGGGACAGGGGCGAGACCCAGTACTTC. Variable domain in full (rest from reference TRBV5-1 and TRBJ2-5): KAGVTQTPRYLIKTRGQQVTLSCSPISGHRSVSWYQQTPGQGLQFLFEYFSETQRNKGNFPGRFSGRQFSNSRSEMNVSTLELGDSALYLCASSLGRDRGETQYFGPGTRLLVL.

V usage is TRBV27 and J usage is TRBJ2-7; 8 bases match TRBD1. Trimming removed 5 bases from V and 6 bases from J; junction bases left unmatched: 12. This CDR3 spans 15 amino acids. Germline CDR1 and CDR2: MNHEY and SMNVEV (reference sequence). This CDR3 reads CASSPRTGSSLEQYF. DNA of the CDR3: TGTGCCAGCAGTCCGCGGACAGGGTCGTCCCTCGAGCAGTACTTC.

This chain uses TRBV6-7 with TRBJ1-1; 7 bases line up with TRBD1. TRBV6-7 is classed as an ORF, of uncertain function. V gave up 5 bases and J gave up 1 base; unmatched junction bases: 4. The CDR3 covers 14 residues. The CDR3 sequence is CASSAKGANTEAFF. The CDR3 DNA follows: TGTGCCAGCAGTGCTAAGGGGGCGAACACTGAAGCTTTCTTT.

This clone was seen a few times. The chain is built from TRBV6-6 and TRBJ1-2; 7 nucleotides match TRBD1. This CDR3 has 14 residues. V lost 5 bases to trimming and J lost 2 bases; unmatched junction nucleotides: 5. CDR1 and CDR2 (germline): MNHNY, SVGAGI (reference sequence). The DNA for the CDR3 is TGTGCCAGCAGTGCCAAACAGGGGAACTATGGCTACACCTTC. This encodes CASSAKQGNYGYTF.

The CDR3 coding sequence is TGTGCCAGCAGTAGGGGGACACCCTACAATGAGCAGTTCTTC. Protein: CASSRGTPYNEQFF. J is TRBJ2-1 and V is TRBV7-9; D perhaps matches TRBD1 (6 bases). This CDR3 region has 14 residues. The germline gives CDR1 SEHNR, CDR2 FQNEAQ (reference sequence). The germline V and J ends were trimmed by 6 bases and 2 bases, with 11 bases remaining between them.

This clone was seen only a few times. The V and J genes are TRBV2 and TRBJ2-7; TRBD1 might be the D (6 bases). Germline CDR1 is SNHLY and CDR2 is FYNNEI. Trimming left V 0 bases short and J 5 bases short, with 8 bases between. The CDR3 totals 13 residues. CDR3 in amino acids: CASSEAQGHEQYF. The DNA for the CDR3 is TGTGCCAGCAGTGAAGCCCAGGGGCACGAGCAGTACTTC.

The chain couples TRBV4-3 to TRBJ2-1; TRBD2 matches 7 bases. The length of the CDR3 is 16 residues. Germline CDR1 reads LGHNA; CDR2 reads YSLEER. V was clipped by 0 bases and J by 5 bases; unmatched bases: 7. The CDR3 sequence: CASSQDTHGRDNEQFF. CDR3 in DNA: TGCGCCAGCAGCCAAGATACCCATGGGAGGGACAATGAGCAGTTCTTC.

The CDR3 sequence: CAISDGGGTEAFF. The CDR3, as DNA: TGTGCCATCAGTGATGGCGGGGGAACTGAAGCTTTCTTT. V usage is TRBV10-3 and J usage is TRBJ1-1; the D gene is possibly TRBD1 (5 bases). V was shortened by 3 bases and J by 5 bases, with 10 bases between the two germline ends. This CDR3 contains 13 residues. Germline values: CDR1 ENHRY, CDR2 SYGVKD.

The chain has TRBV6-4 and TRBJ2-4; 7 nucleotides match TRBD1. V lost 9 bases to trimming and J lost 8 bases; unmatched junction nucleotides: 7. This CDR3 spans 12 amino acids. The germline V gene has CDR1 MRHNA and CDR2 SNTAGT. The DNA for the CDR3 is TGTGCCAGTCAGACAGGGCAGGACATTCAGTACTTC. The encoded protein is CASQTGQDIQYF.

The chain couples TRBV30 to TRBJ1-1; D might be TRBD1 (6 bases). There are 11 residues in the CDR3. Germline values: CDR1 GTSNPN, CDR2 SVGIG (reference sequence). Trimming took 1 base from V and 8 from J, leaving 8 bases between them. As DNA, the CDR3 is TGTGCCTGGAGTGGGACAGAAGAAGCTTTCTTT. This translates into CAWSGTEEAFF.

V usage is TRBV27 and J usage is TRBJ2-2; 11 bases fit TRBD2. CDR1 is MNHEY and CDR2 is SMNVEV in the germline V gene (reference sequence). V trimming: 8 bases; J trimming: 0 bases; junction bases outside the gene matches: 8. CDR3 length equals 17 residues. The CDR3 DNA follows: TGTGCCAGCGGCCCGGGACTAGCGGAGACGAACACCGGGGAGCTGTTTTTT. Protein product: CASGPGLAETNTGELFF.

V and J are TRBV10-1 and TRBJ2-1; TRBD2 matches at 12 bases. CDR3 length: 15 residues. J was trimmed by 15 bases and V by 0 bases; bases with no gene match: 9. Per germline, CDR1 WNHNN and CDR2 SYGVQD (reference sequence). The CDR3 DNA reads as TGCGCCAGCAGTGAGTCGCAATCCGGACTAGCGGGAAGGTTCTTC. It encodes CASSESQSGLAGRFF.

The chain uses TRBV19 and TRBJ1-1, with D tentatively TRBD1 (5 bases). The V end lost 7 bases, the J end lost 5 bases, and 17 bases lay between the germline ends. There are 14 residues in the CDR3. The V gene's germline CDR1 is LNHDA and CDR2 SQIVND (reference sequence). The DNA for the CDR3 is TGTGCCAGTACCCCGACAGTCCCAGGAACTGAAGCTTTCTTT. As protein: CASTPTVPGTEAFF.

V is TRBV5-8 and J is TRBJ1-3, with a tentative D call TRBD1 (6 bases). The CDR3 contains 16 residues. CDR1 is SGHTS and CDR2 is YDEGEE in the germline V gene. Trimming took off 4 bases at V and 1 base at J, with 15 bases between the two ends. CDR3 residues: CASSLRGDRSGNTIYF. Written as DNA, the CDR3 is TGTGCCAGCAGCCTCAGGGGTGACCGGTCTGGAAACACCATATATTTT.

This clone has more than one count but fewer than ten. DNA for the CDR3: TGCGCCAGCAGCCAATTTCTCGGGGGAACTGAAGCTTTCTTT. Translation gives CASSQFLGGTEAFF. The chain employs TRBV4-3 and TRBJ1-1, with D maybe TRBD1 (5 bases). Trimming left V 2 bases short and J 5 bases short, with 12 bases between. CDR3 size: 14 residues. The germline CDR1 and CDR2 sequences are LGHNA and YSLEER.

For the CDR3, the DNA is TGTGCCAGCAGCTTAGTGTCAGGGGGCTGGAATGAGCAGTTCTTC. Encoded protein: CASSLVSGGWNEQFF. The V and J genes are TRBV7-2 and TRBJ2-1, with TRBD1 matching 8 bases. Per the germline V gene, CDR1 is SGHTA and CDR2 is FQGNSA. CDR3 length: 15 residues. Germline trimming cut 1 base from V and 7 bases from J; bases unmatched to any gene: 6.

The V call is TRBV6-5, the J call TRBJ2-5, with a possible D match to TRBD1 (7 bases). CDR1 is MNHEY and CDR2 is SVGAGI in the germline V gene. Between the trimmed V and J ends, which lost 0 bases and 5 bases, there was a span of 10 bases. This CDR3 comprises 14 residues. The CDR3 loop reads CASSYSTGRETQYF. The CDR3 DNA reads as TGTGCCAGCAGTTACTCGACAGGGAGGGAGACCCAGTACTTC.

The V and J genes are TRBV4-3 and TRBJ2-4, with TRBD1 matching over 10 bases. This CDR3 has 15 amino acids. Germline loops: CDR1 LGHNA, CDR2 YSLEER. J gave up 8 bases and V 1 base, and 5 bases lay outside the gene matches. CDR3 amino acids: CASSQGQGAMDIQYF. Written as DNA, the CDR3 is TGCGCCAGCAGCCAAGGACAGGGGGCGATGGACATTCAGTACTTC.

The chain recombines TRBV7-3 with TRBJ2-7, with TRBD2 matching 9 bases. V was pared by 4 bases and J by 5 bases, with 3 bases of the junction left unmatched. This CDR3 region has 13 residues. CDR1 is SGHTA, CDR2 FQGTGA, per germline. DNA for the CDR3: TGTGCCAGCAGCTCGCGGACTAGCGACGAGCAGTACTTC. Encoded protein: CASSSRTSDEQYF. The whole variable domain, filled in from reference TRBV7-3 and TRBJ2-7, reads GAGVSQTPSNKVTEKGKYVELRCDPISGHTALYWYRQSLGQGPEFLIYFQGTGAADDSGLPNDRFFAVRPEGSVSTLKIQRTERGDSAVYLCASSSRTSDEQYFGPGTRLTVT.